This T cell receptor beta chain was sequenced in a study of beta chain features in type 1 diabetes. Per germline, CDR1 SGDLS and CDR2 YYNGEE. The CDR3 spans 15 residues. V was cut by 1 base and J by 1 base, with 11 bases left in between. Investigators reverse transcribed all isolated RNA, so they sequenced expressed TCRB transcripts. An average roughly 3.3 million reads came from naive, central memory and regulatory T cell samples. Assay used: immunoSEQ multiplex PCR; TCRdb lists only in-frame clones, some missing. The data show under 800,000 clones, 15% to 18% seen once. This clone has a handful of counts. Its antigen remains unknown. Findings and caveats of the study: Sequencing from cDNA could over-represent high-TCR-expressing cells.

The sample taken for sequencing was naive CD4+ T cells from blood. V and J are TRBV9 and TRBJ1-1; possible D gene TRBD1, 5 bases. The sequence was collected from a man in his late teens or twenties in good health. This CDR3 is CASSVTTTGNTEAFF. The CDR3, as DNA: TGTGCCAGCAGCGTAACTACCACAGGGAACACTGAAGCTTTCTTT.